The 24 T cell receptor beta chains below all came from one sample that was sequenced in a study of Tregs in tolerant kidney transplant recipients. Related graft donors supplied nonmyeloablative bone marrow transplants, and mixed chimerism was transient. Method: immunoSEQ multiplex PCR; TCRdb's copy keeps in-frame clones and lacks some. Recorded for this sample: 14,000 or so clones. Sequences were derived from CD8+ T cells from blood (PBMCs), sampled 6 months after the transplant. Receptors originate from a human patient who received a combined kidney and bone marrow transplant. Part of the T cell pool may stem from the graft donor.

About this clone: The CDR3 end lies 3 residues beyond the end of the read and is filled in from the germline J gene. The chain uses TRBV5-1 and TRBJ1-4; no definite D call. CDR1 and CDR2 from the germline V gene are SGHRS and YFSETQ. CDR3 length: 14 amino acids. Trimming took off 4 bases at V and 0 bases at J, with 7 bases between the two ends. CDR3 sequence: CASSPLATNEKLFF. Incomplete CDR3 DNA: TGCGCCAGCAGCCCTCTTGCAACTAATGAAAAA.

A word on this clone: The read comes to an end 3 residues before the CDR3 does, leaving the germline J gene to fill in the end. The rearrangement uses TRBV11-3 and TRBJ1-2; D is uncertain. Germline CDR1 is SGHNT and CDR2 is YENEEA. The CDR3 sequence is 12 residues long. The CDR3 is CASSLEVYDYTF. CDR3 bases read: TGTGCCAGCAGCTTAGAAGTCTACGAC. Combining the CDR3 with reference TRBV11-3 and TRBJ1-2 gives the whole variable domain EAGVVQSPRYKIIEKKQPVAFWCNPISGHNTLYWYLQNLGQGPELLIRYENEEAVDDSQLPKDRFSAERLKGVDSTLKIQPAELGDSAVYLCASSLEVYDYTFGSGTRLTVV.

In the case of this clone: The read ends 3 residues shy of where the CDR3 ends; the end is completed using the germline J gene. The chain is built from TRBV29-1 and TRBJ2-7, with a tentative D call TRBD2 (6 bases). Germline CDR1 reads SQVTM; CDR2 reads ANQGSEA. The V end was cut by 5 bases, the J end by 0 bases, with 8 bases between. The CDR3 length is 12 residues. CDR3 region: CSVWGDSYEQYF. The CDR3 DNA, read in part, is TGCAGCGTTTGGGGGGACTCCTACGAG.

Concerning this clone: The sequence runs out 3 residues before the end of the CDR3; the remainder is reconstructed from the germline J gene. The V call is TRBV7-7, the J call TRBJ2-5, with 8 bases that match TRBD2. Trimming at V came to 3 bases and at J to 5 bases, leaving 8 bases not matched to a gene. Germline CDR1 SSHAT, CDR2 FNYEAQ (reference sequence). The CDR3 extends over 15 amino acids. The sequenced CDR3 bases are TGTGCCAGCAGCTTGAGTCCGGGGGGGTGGGAGACC. Its protein is CASSLSPGGWET. The entire CDR3 is CASSLSPGGWETQYF.

A word on this clone: The CDR3 end is not reached by the read, which stops 3 residues before it; the germline J gene fills it in. The chain links TRBV14 to TRBJ2-5, with 7 nucleotides matching TRBD2. The V gene end was trimmed by 6 bases and the J gene end by 2 bases; junction bases not matched to a gene: 15. Germline CDR1 SGHDN, CDR2 FVKESK. This CDR3 spans 17 amino acids. CDR3 DNA, as far as it was read: TGTGCCAGCAGTCTGGGGGGGGACGGTCGGAGGCAAGAGACC. Its protein product is CASSLGGDGRRQET. The entire CDR3 sequence reads CASSLGGDGRRQETQYF.

Worth noting for this clone: Other DNA sequences within the sample encode an identical CDR3. The chain's CDR3 is CASSLSLAGDYEQYF. The CDR3 bases that were read are TGTGCCAGCAGCTTGAGTCTAGCGGGAGACTACGAG. The chain is built from TRBV7-2 and TRBJ2-7; 10 nucleotides agree with TRBD2. The CDR3 end falls 3 residues outside the read, so it is completed with the germline J gene. Germline V gene lookup returns CDR1 SGHTA and CDR2 FQGNSA. The CDR3 runs to 15 residues. V dropped 3 bases and J dropped 3; count of bases not matched to a gene: 5.

About this clone itself: The read finishes 3 residues shy of the CDR3 end, and the germline J gene is used to complete it. The genes are TRBV28 and TRBJ1-1, with D maybe TRBD1 (5 bases). The germline V and J ends were trimmed by 4 bases and 4 bases, with 13 bases remaining between them. This CDR3 has 14 residues. CDR1 and CDR2 from the germline V gene are MDHEN and SYDVKM. The CDR3 protein is CASSYEGRGTEAFF. The DNA read from the CDR3 is TGTGCCAGCAGTTACGAGGGGAGGGGCACTGAA.

About this clone: Read sequence stops 3 residues before the CDR3 end, and the germline J gene provides the missing end. The J gene is TRBJ1-2, the V gene TRBV7-9; tentative D call: TRBD1 (5 bases). The length of the CDR3 is 15 residues. Germline values: CDR1 SEHNR, CDR2 FQNEAQ (reference sequence). CDR3 protein: CASSLGKGAYYDYTF. CDR3 DNA (partial): TGTGCCAGCAGCTTAGGTAAAGGGGCCTACTACGAC. The entire variable domain, with the rest obtained from reference TRBV7-9 and TRBJ1-2, is as follows: DTGVSQNPRHKITKRGQNVTFRCDPISEHNRLYWYRQTLGQGPEFLTYFQNEAQLEKSRLLSDRFSAERPKGSFSTLEIQRTEQGDSAMYLCASSLGKGAYYDYTFGSGTRLTVV.

With regard to this clone: The sequence runs out 3 residues before the end of the CDR3; the remainder is reconstructed from the germline J gene. This sequence joins TRBV7-6 and TRBJ2-1; TRBD2 matches 10 bases. This CDR3 has 15 residues. V lost 6 bases and J lost 0; bases outside the gene matches: 2. The germline CDR1 and CDR2 sequences are SGHVS and FNYEAQ. The DNA read from the CDR3 is TGTGCCAGCAGGGCTAGCGGGAGCTCCTACAATGAG. Amino acids: CASRASGSSYNE. The full-length CDR3 reads as CASRASGSSYNEQFF.

Remarks on this clone: The read ends 3 residues early relative to the CDR3; the germline J gene fills the gap. This rearrangement joins TRBV5-1 to TRBJ1-2, with D hard to call. Germline values: CDR1 SGHRS, CDR2 YFSETQ. The CDR3 loop spans 13 amino acids. V was trimmed by 0 bases and J by 2 bases, leaving 5 bases between them. The part of the CDR3 DNA that was read is TGCGCCAGCAGCTTGGAACAGAACTATGGC. Translated, it gives CASSLEQNYG. The entire CDR3 protein reads CASSLEQNYGYTF.

For this clone: From the germline J gene comes the end of the CDR3, since the read stops 3 residues before it. J is TRBJ1-4 and V is TRBV6-8, with 8 bases lining up with TRBD1. V lost 5 bases and J lost 7; bases outside the gene matches: 9. The germline V gene has CDR1 MNHGY and CDR2 SAAAGT. The CDR3 consists of 15 residues. The CDR3 reads CASSPEQGVCEKLFF. Incomplete CDR3 DNA: TGTGCCAGCAGTCCCGAACAGGGGGTTTGTGAAAAA.

Comments on this clone: The read halts 3 residues ahead of the CDR3 end, with the missing end drawn from the germline J gene. The chain links TRBV11-2 to TRBJ2-7; weak D call: TRBD1 (6 bases). CDR1 is SGHAT, CDR2 FQNNGV, per germline. Trimming took off 5 bases at V and 3 bases at J, with 11 bases between the two ends. This CDR3 is built from 13 residues. CDR3 loop: CASSRTVDYEQYF. The DNA read from the CDR3 is TGTGCCAGCAGCCGGACAGTGGACTACGAG.

The DNA read from the CDR3 is TGTGCCAGCAGCGGGCTAGCGGGTGTGGATACG. This codes for CASSGLAGVDT. The full CDR3 protein is CASSGLAGVDTQYF. The chain employs TRBV9 and TRBJ2-3, with 8 bases identical to TRBD2. The CDR3 end lies 3 residues beyond the end of the read and is filled in from the germline J gene. The CDR3 totals 14 residues. The germline V gene encodes CDR1 SGDLS and CDR2 YYNGEE. The junction had 6 bases not matched to a gene; V was cut back by 3 bases and J by 6 bases.

Comments on this clone: The read halts 3 residues ahead of the CDR3 end, with the missing end drawn from the germline J gene. The V call is TRBV7-6, the J call TRBJ2-7; D may be TRBD1 (6 bases). CDR3 length equals 12 residues. The germline V and J ends were trimmed by 6 bases and 4 bases, with 10 bases remaining between them. Germline lookup yields CDR1 SGHVS and CDR2 FNYEAQ. The CDR3 region is CASSSTGYEQYF. CDR3 bases read: TGTGCCAGCAGTTCTACAGGGTACGAG.

CDR3: CASNYRVAGNEQFF. The sequenced CDR3 bases are TGTGCCAGTAACTACAGGGTGGCGGGCAATGAG. The gene calls are TRBV19 and TRBJ2-1; a possible D gene is TRBD1 (6 bases). Sequencing ends 3 residues short of the CDR3 end; the germline J gene provides the rest. V dropped 7 bases and J dropped 6 bases, with 16 bases sitting between them. This CDR3 is 14 amino acids long. Germline values: CDR1 LNHDA, CDR2 SQIVND (reference sequence).

For this clone: The read terminates 3 residues ahead of where the CDR3 ends, so the germline J gene completes it. V gene TRBV19 combines with J gene TRBJ1-1; 8 nucleotides align to TRBD1. Trimming cost V 5 bases and J 1 base; bases outside gene matches: 18. The CDR3 totals 19 residues. CDR1 and CDR2 (germline): LNHDA, SQIVND (reference sequence). Partial CDR3 DNA: TGTGCCAGTAGTTCTTACCCCCCAGGACAGGGAGAAGGGAACACTGAA. Translated: CASSSYPPGQGEGNTE. From start to end, the CDR3 is CASSSYPPGQGEGNTEAFF.

In the case of this clone: The read ends 3 residues shy of where the CDR3 ends; the end is completed using the germline J gene. V is TRBV2 and J is TRBJ2-2; possible D gene TRBD2, 5 bases. The V end lost 3 bases, the J end lost 9 bases, and 8 bases lay between the germline ends. The CDR3 has 12 amino acids. Germline loops: CDR1 SNHLY, CDR2 FYNNEI. The part of the CDR3 DNA that was read is TGTGCCAGCAGTGAGCGGGCGTGGGAG. Protein: CASSERAWE. The whole CDR3 sequence reads CASSERAWELFF.

Note on this clone: The read stops 3 residues short of the end of the CDR3; the missing end is completed from the germline J gene. This chain connects TRBV12-3 or TRBV12-4 to TRBJ2-1; 11 positions agree with TRBD2. CDR3 length equals 14 residues. With V trimmed by 5 bases and J by 7 bases, 4 bases remained unmatched. The CDR3 protein is CASSPGTSGNEQFF. Incomplete CDR3 DNA: TGTGCCAGCAGTCCCGGGACTAGCGGAAATGAG.

For this clone: The CDR3 end falls 3 residues outside the read, so it is completed with the germline J gene. The V and J genes are TRBV7-6 and TRBJ1-2; possible D gene TRBD1, 5 bases. The CDR3 is 15 residues long. Germline V CDR1 and CDR2: SGHVS, FNYEAQ. CDR3 DNA (partial): TGTGCCAGCAGCCGGACACAAACTAGCACAGATACC. Its translation is CASSRTQTSTDT. The complete CDR3 protein is CASSRTQTSTDTYTF.

With regard to this clone: The missing CDR3 end, 3 residues past where the read stops, is filled in from the germline J gene. This rearrangement joins TRBV5-1 to TRBJ2-7; 9 positions agree with TRBD2. The CDR3 has 15 residues. Unmatched junction bases numbered 3, after V lost 0 bases and J lost 2 bases. Germline V gene data show CDR1 as SGHRS and CDR2 as YFSETQ. Incomplete CDR3 DNA: TGCGCCAGCAGCTTGGTGGGACTAGCCACCTACGAG. This gives the protein CASSLVGLATYE. The CDR3 in full is CASSLVGLATYEQYF.

Comment on this clone: The missing CDR3 end, 3 residues past where the read stops, is filled in from the germline J gene. V is TRBV5-1 and J is TRBJ2-1; the match to TRBD2 covers 9 bases. V lost 4 bases and J lost 0; bases outside the gene matches: 11. CDR1 is SGHRS and CDR2 is YFSETQ in the germline V gene. The CDR3 totals 18 residues. Incomplete CDR3 DNA: TGCGCCAGCAGCGGGGGAGGTAGCGGGAGTATCTCCTACAATGAG. It encodes CASSGGGSGSISYNE. The entire CDR3 sequence reads CASSGGGSGSISYNEQFF.

With regard to this clone: The read comes to an end 3 residues before the CDR3 does, leaving the germline J gene to fill in the end. The chain has TRBV18 and TRBJ2-3; 9 bases line up with TRBD2. V was pared by 6 bases and J by 2 bases, with 3 bases of the junction left unmatched. Germline V CDR1 and CDR2: KGHSH, LQKENI. The CDR3 is made up of 14 amino acids. CDR3 protein: CASSREGPTDTQYF. Incomplete CDR3 DNA: TGTGCCAGCTCGCGGGAGGGCCCCACAGATACG.

About this clone: The read is 3 residues too short to cover the CDR3 end, so that end is filled in from the germline J gene. The chain recombines TRBV7-2 with TRBJ2-2, with 7 bases fitting TRBD1. Germline-derived CDR1 and CDR2 are SGHTA and FQGNSA. This CDR3 is built from 16 residues. The sequenced CDR3 bases are TGTGCCAGCAGCTTAGCCCCTGACAGGGAGAATGAAAAG. Its translation is CASSLAPDRENEK. The full CDR3 is CASSLAPDRENEKLFF.

A note on this clone: The observed sequence ends 3 residues before the CDR3 terminus, with the missing tail filled in from the germline J gene. The J gene is TRBJ2-7, the V gene TRBV11-2, with 8 bases identical to TRBD2. Germline trimming cut 4 bases from V and 0 bases from J; bases unmatched to any gene: 2. Germline assignment: CDR1 SGHAT and CDR2 FQNNGV. CDR3 length equals 14 residues. Partial CDR3 DNA: TGTGCCAGCAGCTCTAGCGGGCCCTCCTACGAG. Translation: CASSSSGPSYE. Given in full, the CDR3 is CASSSSGPSYEQYF.